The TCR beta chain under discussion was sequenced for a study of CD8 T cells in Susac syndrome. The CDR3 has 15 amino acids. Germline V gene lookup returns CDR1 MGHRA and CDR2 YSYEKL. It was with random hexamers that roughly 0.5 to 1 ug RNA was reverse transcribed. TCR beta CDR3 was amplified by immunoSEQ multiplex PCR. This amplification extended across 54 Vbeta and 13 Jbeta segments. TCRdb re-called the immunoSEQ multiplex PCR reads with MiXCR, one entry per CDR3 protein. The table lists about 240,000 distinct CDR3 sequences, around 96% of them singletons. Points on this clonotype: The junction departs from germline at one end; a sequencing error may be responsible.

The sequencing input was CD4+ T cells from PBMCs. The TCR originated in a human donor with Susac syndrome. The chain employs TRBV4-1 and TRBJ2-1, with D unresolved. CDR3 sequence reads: CASSPTFPGYNEQFF. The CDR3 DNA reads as TGTGCCAGCAGCCCAACTTTCCCCGGCTACAATGAGCAGTTCTTC.